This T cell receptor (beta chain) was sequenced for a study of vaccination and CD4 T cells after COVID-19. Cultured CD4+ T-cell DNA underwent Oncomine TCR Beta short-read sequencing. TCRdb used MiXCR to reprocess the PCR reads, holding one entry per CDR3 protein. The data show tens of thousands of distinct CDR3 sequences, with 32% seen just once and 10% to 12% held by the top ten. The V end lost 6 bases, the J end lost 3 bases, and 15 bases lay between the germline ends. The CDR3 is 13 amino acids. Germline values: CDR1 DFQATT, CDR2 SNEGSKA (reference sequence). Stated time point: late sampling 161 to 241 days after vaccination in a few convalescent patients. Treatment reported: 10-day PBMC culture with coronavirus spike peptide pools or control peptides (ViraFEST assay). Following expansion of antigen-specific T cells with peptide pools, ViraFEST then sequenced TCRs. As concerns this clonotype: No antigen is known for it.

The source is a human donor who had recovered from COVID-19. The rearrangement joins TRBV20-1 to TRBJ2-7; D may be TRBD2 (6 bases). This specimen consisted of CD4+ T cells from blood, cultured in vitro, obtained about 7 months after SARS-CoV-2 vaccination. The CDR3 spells CSAIREANYEQYF. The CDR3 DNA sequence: TGCAGTGCCATTAGGGAGGCCAACTACGAGCAGTACTTC.